Listed below are T cell receptor beta chains from one sample, sequenced in a study of cytomegalovirus exposure and HLA in healthy donors. Assay used: immunoSEQ multiplex PCR; TCRdb lists only in-frame clones, some missing. This sample yields approximately 150,000 clones, of which about 80% are seen a single time; 2% to 2.5% belongs to the top ten. The sequenced sample was PBMCs. Every receptor here comes from a woman aged 18-29 years in good health and CMV-seropositive. The CDR3 runs from the conserved cysteine through the conserved F or W. A D gene is named only where the DNA matches it firmly. Clone size is not always given. Where it is, it says once, few, many or a class for expanded clones.

j_call: TRBJ2-1
v_call: TRBV7-9
cdr3_length: 16
d_call: TRBD1
clone_size: -
cdr3_aa: CASSPRGQGADNEQFF
cdr3_nt: TGTGCCAGCAGCCCAAGGGGACAGGGGGCGGACAATGAGCAGTTCTTC

j_call: TRBJ2-7
v_call: TRBV6-5
cdr3_length: 13
d_call: -
clone_size: -
cdr3_aa: CASSYLQAGEQYF
cdr3_nt: TGTGCCAGCAGTTACTTACAGGCTGGAGAGCAGTACTTC

j_call: TRBJ1-2
v_call: TRBV7-6
cdr3_length: 14
d_call: TRBD1
clone_size: -
cdr3_aa: CASSLVQGGDGYTF
cdr3_nt: TGTGCCAGCAGCTTAGTACAGGGGGGTGATGGCTACACCTTC

j_call: TRBJ2-7
v_call: TRBV25-1
cdr3_length: 12
d_call: -
clone_size: -
cdr3_aa: CASSFSPYEQYF
cdr3_nt: TGTGCCAGTTCGTTCAGTCCCTACGAGCAGTACTTC

j_call: TRBJ1-1
v_call: TRBV5-8
cdr3_length: 14
d_call: -
clone_size: once
cdr3_aa: CASSSGQFNTEAFF
cdr3_nt: TGTGCCAGCAGCTCAGGACAGTTTAACACTGAAGCTTTCTTT

j_call: TRBJ1-6
v_call: TRBV6-1
cdr3_length: 14
d_call: -
clone_size: -
cdr3_aa: CASRETTRNSPLHF
cdr3_nt: TGTGCCAGCCGGGAGACGACCCGGAATTCACCCCTCCACTTT

j_call: TRBJ1-4
v_call: TRBV9
cdr3_length: 15
d_call: -
clone_size: once
cdr3_aa: CASSVGRATNEKLFF
cdr3_nt: TGTGCCAGCAGCGTAGGGAGAGCAACTAATGAAAAACTGTTTTTT

j_call: TRBJ1-5
v_call: TRBV5-1
cdr3_length: 14
d_call: -
clone_size: -
cdr3_aa: CASSLGMSNQPQHF
cdr3_nt: TGCGCCAGCAGCTTGGGTATGAGCAATCAGCCCCAGCATTTT

j_call: TRBJ1-6
v_call: TRBV7-2
cdr3_length: 16
d_call: -
clone_size: -
cdr3_aa: CASSLADRPYNSPLHF
cdr3_nt: TGTGCCAGCAGCTTAGCCGACAGGCCCTATAATTCACCCCTCCACTTT

j_call: TRBJ1-4
v_call: TRBV4-3
cdr3_length: 13
d_call: -
clone_size: few
cdr3_aa: CASSQDRREKLFF
cdr3_nt: TGCGCCAGCAGCCAAGACCGCCGGGAAAAACTGTTTTTT

j_call: TRBJ2-7
v_call: TRBV28
cdr3_length: 16
d_call: TRBD1
clone_size: many
cdr3_aa: CASSSLPGQGLHEQYF
cdr3_nt: TGTGCCAGCAGTTCGCTCCCGGGACAGGGGCTACACGAGCAGTACTTC

j_call: TRBJ2-7
v_call: TRBV5-5
cdr3_length: 16
d_call: TRBD1
clone_size: -
cdr3_aa: CASSLIPGTGFHEQYF
cdr3_nt: TGTGCCAGCAGCTTGATACCCGGGACAGGGTTCCACGAGCAGTACTTC

j_call: TRBJ1-1
v_call: TRBV7-9
cdr3_length: 13
d_call: -
clone_size: -
cdr3_aa: CASSLSGNTEAFF
cdr3_nt: TGTGCCAGCAGCTTATCAGGAAACACTGAAGCTTTCTTT

j_call: TRBJ2-1
v_call: TRBV9
cdr3_length: 15
d_call: TRBD2
clone_size: -
cdr3_aa: CASSSSGGTVGEQFF
cdr3_nt: TGTGCCAGCAGCTCTAGCGGGGGGACGGTCGGGGAGCAGTTCTTC

j_call: TRBJ1-5
v_call: TRBV19
cdr3_length: 16
d_call: -
clone_size: few
cdr3_aa: CASSRWGGTGNQPQHF
cdr3_nt: TGTGCCAGTAGTCGTTGGGGGGGTACGGGCAATCAGCCCCAGCATTTT

j_call: TRBJ1-2
v_call: TRBV11-2
cdr3_length: 14
d_call: -
clone_size: few
cdr3_aa: CASRSIREGTGYTF
cdr3_nt: TGTGCCAGCAGATCTATCCGGGAGGGGACGGGCTACACCTTC

j_call: TRBJ2-5
v_call: TRBV30
cdr3_length: 14
d_call: TRBD1
clone_size: -
cdr3_aa: CAWSSRGRKETQYF
cdr3_nt: TGTGCCTGGAGTAGCAGGGGGCGGAAAGAGACCCAGTACTTC

j_call: TRBJ1-5
v_call: TRBV7-8
cdr3_length: 15
d_call: TRBD1
clone_size: -
cdr3_aa: CASSLARQGPQPQHF
cdr3_nt: TGTGCCAGCAGCTTAGCAAGACAGGGTCCTCAGCCCCAGCATTTT

j_call: TRBJ1-5
v_call: TRBV18
cdr3_length: 14
d_call: -
clone_size: -
cdr3_aa: CASSPNRASQPQHF
cdr3_nt: TGTGCCAGCTCACCGAACAGGGCAAGTCAGCCCCAGCATTTT

j_call: TRBJ2-7
v_call: TRBV12-5
cdr3_length: 13
d_call: -
clone_size: -
cdr3_aa: CASGLVAANEQYF
cdr3_nt: TGTGCTAGTGGTTTGGTAGCCGCAAACGAGCAGTACTTC

j_call: TRBJ1-3
v_call: TRBV10-2
cdr3_length: 14
d_call: -
clone_size: once
cdr3_aa: CASSPTSSGNTIYF
cdr3_nt: TGCGCCAGCAGTCCTACTAGCTCTGGAAACACCATATATTTT

j_call: TRBJ2-7
v_call: TRBV29-1
cdr3_length: 13
d_call: -
clone_size: -
cdr3_aa: CSVEDGRAYEQYF
cdr3_nt: TGCAGCGTTGAAGACGGGAGAGCCTACGAGCAGTACTTC

j_call: TRBJ2-7
v_call: TRBV7-9
cdr3_length: 16
d_call: TRBD1
clone_size: once
cdr3_aa: CASSKYKTGVGYEQYF
cdr3_nt: TGTGCCAGCAGCAAGTACAAGACAGGGGTGGGTTACGAGCAGTACTTC

j_call: TRBJ2-1
v_call: TRBV5-6
cdr3_length: 17
d_call: TRBD1
clone_size: -
cdr3_aa: CASSLVPTGGYRNEQFF
cdr3_nt: TGTGCCAGCAGCTTGGTTCCCACAGGGGGTTATAGGAATGAGCAGTTCTTC

j_call: TRBJ2-5
v_call: TRBV5-1
cdr3_length: 17
d_call: TRBD2
clone_size: -
cdr3_aa: CASSLVSGGAWQETQYF
cdr3_nt: TGCGCCAGCAGCTTGGTTAGCGGGGGGGCCTGGCAAGAGACCCAGTACTTC

j_call: TRBJ2-7
v_call: TRBV7-2
cdr3_length: 15
d_call: TRBD1
clone_size: -
cdr3_aa: CASSLGTGIGYEQYF
cdr3_nt: TGTGCCAGCAGCCTTGGGACAGGGATAGGGTACGAGCAGTACTTC

j_call: TRBJ1-1
v_call: TRBV4-3
cdr3_length: 16
d_call: -
clone_size: once
cdr3_aa: CASSQPLGGGGTEAFF
cdr3_nt: TGCGCCAGCAGCCAGCCCTTAGGGGGAGGGGGCACTGAAGCTTTCTTT

j_call: TRBJ2-1
v_call: TRBV7-2
cdr3_length: 13
d_call: -
clone_size: few
cdr3_aa: CASSPPAIGVLFF
cdr3_nt: TGTGCCAGCAGCCCCCCGGCTATCGGGGTACTGTTCTTC

j_call: TRBJ2-3
v_call: TRBV19
cdr3_length: 14
d_call: TRBD2
clone_size: -
cdr3_aa: CASGNLAGGGTQYF
cdr3_nt: TGTGCCAGTGGAAACTTAGCGGGCGGGGGTACGCAGTATTTT

j_call: TRBJ2-1
v_call: TRBV21-1
cdr3_length: 16
d_call: -
clone_size: -
cdr3_aa: CASSNNLAGGLNEQFF
cdr3_nt: TGTGCCAGCAGCAACAATCTAGCGGGGGGGCTAAATGAGCAGTTCTTC

j_call: TRBJ2-1
v_call: TRBV19
cdr3_length: 15
d_call: -
clone_size: few
cdr3_aa: CASRIDRSSYNEQFF
cdr3_nt: TGTGCCAGTAGGATCGACAGGAGCTCCTACAATGAGCAGTTCTTC

j_call: TRBJ2-7
v_call: TRBV7-8
cdr3_length: 16
d_call: TRBD1
clone_size: -
cdr3_aa: CASSLVRTGGPYEQYF
cdr3_nt: TGTGCCAGCAGCTTAGTTCGCACAGGGGGCCCCTACGAGCAGTACTTC

j_call: TRBJ1-1
v_call: TRBV11-2
cdr3_length: 15
d_call: TRBD1
clone_size: -
cdr3_aa: CASSLHESGGTEAFF
cdr3_nt: TGTGCCAGCAGCTTACATGAATCAGGGGGCACTGAAGCTTTCTTT

j_call: TRBJ2-5
v_call: TRBV27
cdr3_length: 18
d_call: TRBD2
clone_size: -
cdr3_aa: CASSKSLAGVGRQETQYF
cdr3_nt: TGTGCCAGCAGCAAGAGTCTAGCGGGGGTGGGTCGGCAAGAGACCCAGTACTTC

j_call: TRBJ2-7
v_call: TRBV7-2
cdr3_length: 14
d_call: -
clone_size: -
cdr3_aa: CASSLAQLPYEQYF
cdr3_nt: TGTGCCAGCAGCTTAGCACAGCTCCCCTACGAGCAGTACTTC